Listed below are T cell receptor beta chains from one sample, sequenced in a study of blood T cell repertoires in COVID-19. TCRdb keeps only in-frame clones here, not all; method: immunoSEQ multiplex PCR. The data contain around 27,000 clones, about 86% of them singletons. Sequencing was performed on peripheral blood. The receptors derive from a human donor in a cohort sampled during active COVID-19. Both conserved end residues are part of each CDR3. A D gene is named only where the DNA matches it firmly.

v_gene	d_gene	j_gene	CDR3aa
TRBV3-1/TRBV3-2	TRBD2	TRBJ2-1	CASSQVGGGYNEQFF
TRBV7-9	-	TRBJ1-2	CASSLSEENYGYTF
TRBV11-2	-	TRBJ1-1	CASSFKRNTEAFF
TRBV7-9	TRBD1	TRBJ1-1	CASSLGQGGGAFF
TRBV5-1	-	TRBJ2-7	CASRLGGGHLFYEQYF
TRBV9	TRBD1	TRBJ1-2	CASSARQGTNYGYTF
TRBV10-3	TRBD2	TRBJ2-3	CAISEFRLAGALNTQYF
TRBV19	TRBD2	TRBJ2-2	CASGTAGDTGELFF
TRBV7-6	TRBD2	TRBJ2-2	CASSFLDAGGPTGELFF
TRBV5-1	TRBD1	TRBJ2-2	CASRRDRGSAGELFF
TRBV6-5	-	TRBJ1-2	CASSYSGGGAGYGYTF
TRBV3-1/TRBV3-2	-	TRBJ1-5	CASSQGVGGNQPQHF
TRBV11-2	TRBD1	TRBJ2-3	CASSYQGAPQYF
TRBV15	-	TRBJ1-5	CATSRGGQQSNQPQHF
TRBV7-3	TRBD1	TRBJ1-2	CASSSGQGDGYTF
TRBV5-6	TRBD1	TRBJ1-1	CASSFITGEGEAFF
TRBV7-2	TRBD2	TRBJ2-5	CASSFQGLAGRGGRETQYF
TRBV6-6	-	TRBJ2-3	CASSPPSGGGTDTQYF